This TCR beta chain comes out of a study of blood T cell repertoires in COVID-19. On the study more broadly: Sites in the United States, Italy and Spain provided acute and convalescent COVID-19 samples.

This CDR3 is built from 13 residues. Germline assignment: CDR1 MNHEY and CDR2 SVGAGI. V lost 2 bases and J lost 8; bases outside the gene matches: 5. Enrollment of patients from Seattle took place during active infection, with longitudinal follow-up. TCRdb's copy holds only in-frame clones and misses some; the assay was immunoSEQ multiplex PCR. The sample gives around 220,000 clones, 80% to 85% of which show up once; approximately 7.6% is in the top ten. Material for sequencing was peripheral blood. This TCR derives from an elderly woman with COVID-19, enrolled during active disease. The chain couples TRBV6-5 to TRBJ1-2; TRBD1 agrees at 7 bases. The CDR3 DNA follows: TGTGCCAGCAGTTACGAGCAGGGGGAAGGCTACACCTTC. It is translated as CASSYEQGEGYTF.